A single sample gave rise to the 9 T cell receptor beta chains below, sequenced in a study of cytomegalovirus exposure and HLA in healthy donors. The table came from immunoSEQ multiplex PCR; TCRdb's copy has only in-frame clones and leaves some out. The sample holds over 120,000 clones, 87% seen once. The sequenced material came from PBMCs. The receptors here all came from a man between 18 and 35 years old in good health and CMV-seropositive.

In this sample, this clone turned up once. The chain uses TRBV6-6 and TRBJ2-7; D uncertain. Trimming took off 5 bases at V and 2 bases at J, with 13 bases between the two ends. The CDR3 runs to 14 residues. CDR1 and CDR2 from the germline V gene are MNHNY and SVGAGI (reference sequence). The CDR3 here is CASSPQTQTYEQYF. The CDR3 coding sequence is TGTGCCAGCAGTCCCCAGACTCAGACCTACGAGCAGTACTTC.

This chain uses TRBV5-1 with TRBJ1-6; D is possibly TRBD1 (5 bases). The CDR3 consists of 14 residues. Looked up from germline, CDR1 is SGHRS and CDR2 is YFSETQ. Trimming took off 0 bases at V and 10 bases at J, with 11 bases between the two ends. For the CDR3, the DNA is TGCGCCAGCAGCTTGGCCCAGGGAAACTCACCCCTCCACTTT. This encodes CASSLAQGNSPLHF.

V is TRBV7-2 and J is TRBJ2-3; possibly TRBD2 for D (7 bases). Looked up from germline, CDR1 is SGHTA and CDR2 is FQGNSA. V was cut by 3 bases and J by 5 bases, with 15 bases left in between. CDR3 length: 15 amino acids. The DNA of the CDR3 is TGTGCCAGCAGCTTGGGGGGGCCGGTAAAAGATACGCAGTATTTT. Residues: CASSLGGPVKDTQYF.

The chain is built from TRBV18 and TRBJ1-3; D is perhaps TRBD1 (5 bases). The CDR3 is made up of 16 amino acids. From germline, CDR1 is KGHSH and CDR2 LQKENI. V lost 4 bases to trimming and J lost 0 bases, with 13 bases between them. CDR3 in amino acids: CASSQRPDSSGNTIYF. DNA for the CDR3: TGTGCCAGCTCACAACGCCCTGACAGCTCTGGAAACACCATATATTTT. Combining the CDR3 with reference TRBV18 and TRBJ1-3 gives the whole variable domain NAGVMQNPRHLVRRRGQEARLRCSPMKGHSHVYWYRQLPEEGLKFMVYLQKENIIDESGMPKERFSAEFPKEGPSILRIQQVVRGDSAAYFCASSQRPDSSGNTIYFGEGSWLTVV.

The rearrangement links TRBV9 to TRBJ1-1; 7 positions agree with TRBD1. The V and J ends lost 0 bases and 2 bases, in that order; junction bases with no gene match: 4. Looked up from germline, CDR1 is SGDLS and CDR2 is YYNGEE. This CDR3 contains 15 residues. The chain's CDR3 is CASSVGAGGNTEAFF. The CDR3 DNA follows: TGTGCCAGCAGCGTAGGAGCAGGGGGAAACACTGAAGCTTTCTTT.

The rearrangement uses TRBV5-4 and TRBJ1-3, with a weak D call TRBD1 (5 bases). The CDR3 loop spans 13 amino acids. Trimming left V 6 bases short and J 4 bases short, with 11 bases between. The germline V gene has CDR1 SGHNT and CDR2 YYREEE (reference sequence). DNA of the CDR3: TGTGCCAGCACCCCCTGGGGCGGAAACACCATATATTTT. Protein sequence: CASTPWGGNTIYF.

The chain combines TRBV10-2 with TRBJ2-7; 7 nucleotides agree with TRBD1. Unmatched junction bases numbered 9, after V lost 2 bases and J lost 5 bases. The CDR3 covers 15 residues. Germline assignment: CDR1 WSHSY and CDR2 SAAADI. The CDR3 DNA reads TGCGCCAGCAGTGAGCCTGGGCAGGGGGAGAACGAGCAGTACTTC. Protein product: CASSEPGQGENEQYF.

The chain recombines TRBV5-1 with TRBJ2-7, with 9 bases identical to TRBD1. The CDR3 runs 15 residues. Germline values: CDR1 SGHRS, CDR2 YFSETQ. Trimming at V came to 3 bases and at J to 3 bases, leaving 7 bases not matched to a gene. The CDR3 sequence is CASSWTGTGNYEQYF. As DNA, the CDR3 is TGCGCCAGCAGCTGGACCGGGACAGGGAACTACGAGCAGTACTTC. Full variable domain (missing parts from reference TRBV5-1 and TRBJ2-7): KAGVTQTPRYLIKTRGQQVTLSCSPISGHRSVSWYQQTPGQGLQFLFEYFSETQRNKGNFPGRFSGRQFSNSRSEMNVSTLELGDSALYLCASSWTGTGNYEQYFGPGTRLTVT.

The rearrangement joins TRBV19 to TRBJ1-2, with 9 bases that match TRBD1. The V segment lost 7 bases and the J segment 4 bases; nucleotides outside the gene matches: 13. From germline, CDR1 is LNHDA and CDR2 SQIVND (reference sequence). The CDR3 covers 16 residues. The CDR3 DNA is TGTGCCAGTAAAAGGAACAGGGGGCAGGTGGGCTATGGCTACACCTTC. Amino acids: CASKRNRGQVGYGYTF. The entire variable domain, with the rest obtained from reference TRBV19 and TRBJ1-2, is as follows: DGGITQSPKYLFRKEGQNVTLSCEQNLNHDAMYWYRQDPGQGLRLIYYSQIVNDFQKGDIAEGYSVSREKKESFPLTVTSAQKNPTAFYLCASKRNRGQVGYGYTFGSGTRLTVV.